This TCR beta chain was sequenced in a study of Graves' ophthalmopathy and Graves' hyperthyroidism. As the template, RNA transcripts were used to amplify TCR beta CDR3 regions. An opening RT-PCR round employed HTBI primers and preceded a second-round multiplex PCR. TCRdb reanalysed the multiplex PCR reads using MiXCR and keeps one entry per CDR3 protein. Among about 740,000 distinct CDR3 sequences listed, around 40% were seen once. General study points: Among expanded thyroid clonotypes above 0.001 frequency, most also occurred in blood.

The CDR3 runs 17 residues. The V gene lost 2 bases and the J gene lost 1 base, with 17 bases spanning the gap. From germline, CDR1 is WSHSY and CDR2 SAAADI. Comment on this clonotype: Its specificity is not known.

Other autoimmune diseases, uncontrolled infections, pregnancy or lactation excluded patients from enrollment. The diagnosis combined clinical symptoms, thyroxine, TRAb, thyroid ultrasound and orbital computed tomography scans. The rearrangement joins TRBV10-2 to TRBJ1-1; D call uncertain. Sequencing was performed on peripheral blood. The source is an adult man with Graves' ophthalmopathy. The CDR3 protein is CASSELSSGVGNTEAFF. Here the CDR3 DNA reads TGCGCCAGCAGTGAGCTCTCAAGCGGGGTAGGGAACACTGAAGCTTTCTTT.